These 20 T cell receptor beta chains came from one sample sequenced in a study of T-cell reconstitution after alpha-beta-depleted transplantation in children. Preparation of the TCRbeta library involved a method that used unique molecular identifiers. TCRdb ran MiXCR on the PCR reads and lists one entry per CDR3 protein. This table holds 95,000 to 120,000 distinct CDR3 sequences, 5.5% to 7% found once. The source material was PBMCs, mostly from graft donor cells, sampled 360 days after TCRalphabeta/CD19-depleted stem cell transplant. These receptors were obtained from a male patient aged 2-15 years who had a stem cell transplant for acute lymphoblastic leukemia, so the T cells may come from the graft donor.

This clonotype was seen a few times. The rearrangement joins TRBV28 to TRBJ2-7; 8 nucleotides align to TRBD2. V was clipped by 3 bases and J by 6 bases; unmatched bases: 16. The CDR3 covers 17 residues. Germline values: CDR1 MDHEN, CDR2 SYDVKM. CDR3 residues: CASSFPPWVAGRSEQYF. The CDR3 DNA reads TGTGCCAGCAGTTTCCCCCCTTGGGTAGCGGGAAGGAGCGAGCAGTACTTC.

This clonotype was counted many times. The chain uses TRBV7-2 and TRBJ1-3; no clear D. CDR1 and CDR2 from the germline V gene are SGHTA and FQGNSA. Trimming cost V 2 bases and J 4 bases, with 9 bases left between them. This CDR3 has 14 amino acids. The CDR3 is CASSLTRLGNTIYF. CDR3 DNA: TGTGCCAGCAGCTTAACCCGTTTGGGAAACACCATATATTTT.

CDR3 coding DNA: TGCGCCAGCTGCCCTAACAGGGTACAGTTCTTC. Its translation: CASCPNRVQFF. This chain links TRBV5-1 with TRBJ2-1, with a weak D call TRBD1 (6 bases). Per germline, CDR1 SGHRS and CDR2 YFSETQ. This CDR3 comprises 11 residues. Trimming took 7 bases from V and 13 from J, leaving 15 bases between them.

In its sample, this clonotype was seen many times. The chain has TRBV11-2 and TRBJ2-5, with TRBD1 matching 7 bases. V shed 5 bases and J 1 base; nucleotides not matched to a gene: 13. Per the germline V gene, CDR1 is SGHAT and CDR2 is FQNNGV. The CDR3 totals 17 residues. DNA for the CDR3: TGTGCCAGCAGCACTTCTTACGGGACAGTGGTCCAAGAGACCCAGTACTTC. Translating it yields CASSTSYGTVVQETQYF.

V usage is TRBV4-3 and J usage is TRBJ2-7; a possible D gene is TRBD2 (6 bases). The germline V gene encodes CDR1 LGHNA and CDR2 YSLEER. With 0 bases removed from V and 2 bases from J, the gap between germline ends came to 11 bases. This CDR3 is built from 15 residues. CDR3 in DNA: TGCGCCAGCAGCCAAGAACCGACGGGAGCCTACGAGCAGTACTTC. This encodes CASSQEPTGAYEQYF.

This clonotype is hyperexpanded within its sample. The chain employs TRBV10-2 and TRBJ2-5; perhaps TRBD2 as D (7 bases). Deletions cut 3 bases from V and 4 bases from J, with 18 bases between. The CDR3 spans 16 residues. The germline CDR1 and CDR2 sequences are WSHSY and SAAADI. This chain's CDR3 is CASSDFGRGPGETQYF. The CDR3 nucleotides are TGCGCCAGCAGTGACTTCGGGCGGGGGCCCGGAGAGACCCAGTACTTC.

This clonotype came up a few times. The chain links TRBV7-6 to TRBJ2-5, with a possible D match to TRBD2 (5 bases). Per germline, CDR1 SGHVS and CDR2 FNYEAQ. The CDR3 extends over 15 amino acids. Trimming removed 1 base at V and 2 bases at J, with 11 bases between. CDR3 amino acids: CASSLEAALQETQYF. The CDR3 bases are TGTGCCAGCAGCTTAGAAGCGGCACTACAAGAGACCCAGTACTTC.

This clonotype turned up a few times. CDR3 sequence reads: CASSAGTGRDTQYF. The CDR3 nucleotides read TGTGCCAGCAGTGCCGGGACAGGGCGAGATACGCAGTATTTT. The chain recombines TRBV12-3 or TRBV12-4 with TRBJ2-3, with TRBD1 identical over 9 bases. The CDR3 has 14 amino acids. V lost 5 bases and J lost 5; bases outside the gene matches: 5.

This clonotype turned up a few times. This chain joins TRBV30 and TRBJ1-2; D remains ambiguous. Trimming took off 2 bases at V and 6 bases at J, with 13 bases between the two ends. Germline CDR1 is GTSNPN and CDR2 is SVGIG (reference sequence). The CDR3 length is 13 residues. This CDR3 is CAWSPGIWDGYTF. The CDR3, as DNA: TGTGCCTGGAGTCCCGGGATCTGGGATGGCTACACCTTC. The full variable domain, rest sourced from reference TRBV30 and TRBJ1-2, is SQTIHQWPATLVQPVGSPLSLECTVEGTSNPNLYWYRQAAGRGLQLLFYSVGIGQISSEVPQNLSASRPQDRQFILSSKKLLLSDSGFYLCAWSPGIWDGYTFGSGTRLTVV.

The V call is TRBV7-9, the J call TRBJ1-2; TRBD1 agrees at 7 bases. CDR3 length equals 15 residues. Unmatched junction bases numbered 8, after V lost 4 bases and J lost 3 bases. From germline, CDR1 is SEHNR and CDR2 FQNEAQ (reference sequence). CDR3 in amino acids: CASSSTTGLYYGYTF. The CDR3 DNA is TGTGCCAGCAGCTCGACGACAGGGTTATACTATGGCTACACCTTC.

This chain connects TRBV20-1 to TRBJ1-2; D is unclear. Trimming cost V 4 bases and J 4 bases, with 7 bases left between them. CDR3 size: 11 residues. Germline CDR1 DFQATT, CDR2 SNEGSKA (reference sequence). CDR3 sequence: CSAINLYGYTF. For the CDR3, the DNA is TGCAGTGCTATAAACCTCTATGGCTACACCTTC.

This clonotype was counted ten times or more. Here the CDR3 reads CASSPTGTTDYEQFF. The DNA for the CDR3 is TGTGCCAGCAGCCCTACCGGGACTACTGACTATGAGCAGTTCTTC. The chain combines TRBV9 with TRBJ2-1; 7 bases fit TRBD2. CDR1 is SGDLS, CDR2 YYNGEE, per germline. The CDR3 runs to 15 residues. The junction had 12 bases not matched to a gene; V was cut back by 4 bases and J by 8 bases.

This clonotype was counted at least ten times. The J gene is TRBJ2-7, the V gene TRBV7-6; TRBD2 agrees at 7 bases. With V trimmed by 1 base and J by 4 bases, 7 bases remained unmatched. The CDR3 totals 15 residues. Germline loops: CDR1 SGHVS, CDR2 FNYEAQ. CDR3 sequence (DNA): TGTGCCAGCAGCTTAGGTGGCGGGGGTAATTACGAGCAGTACTTC. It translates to CASSLGGGGNYEQYF.

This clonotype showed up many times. DNA for the CDR3: TGTGCCACCAGCCCAGTCGGGGCCGGTCGGGACAATGAGCAGTTCTTC. This sequence encodes CATSPVGAGRDNEQFF. The chain carries TRBV24-1 and TRBJ2-1; D may be TRBD1 or TRBD2 (5 bases each). Germline lookup yields CDR1 KGHDR and CDR2 SFDVKD. The CDR3 runs to 16 residues. V gave up 7 bases and J gave up 5 bases, with 20 bases separating them.

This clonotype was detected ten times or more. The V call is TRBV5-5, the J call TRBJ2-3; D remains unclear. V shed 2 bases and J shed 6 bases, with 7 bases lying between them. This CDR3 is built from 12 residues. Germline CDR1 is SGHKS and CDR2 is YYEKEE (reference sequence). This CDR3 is CASSFDYDTQYF. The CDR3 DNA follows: TGTGCCAGCAGCTTTGATTATGATACGCAGTATTTT.

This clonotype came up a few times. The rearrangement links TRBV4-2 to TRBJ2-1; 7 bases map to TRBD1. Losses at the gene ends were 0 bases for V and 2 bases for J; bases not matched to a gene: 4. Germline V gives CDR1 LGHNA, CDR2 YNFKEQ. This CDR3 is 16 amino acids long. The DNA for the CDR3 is TGTGCCAGCAGCCAAGAGCTAGGGGGCGCCTACAATGAGCAGTTCTTC. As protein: CASSQELGGAYNEQFF.

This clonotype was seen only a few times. The CDR3 nucleotides read TGCAGTGCTAGAGGCGGGACACACACCTTC. This gives the protein CSARGGTHTF. The chain combines TRBV20-1 with TRBJ1-2, with a tentative D call TRBD1 (6 bases). Between the trimmed V and J ends, which lost 1 base and 12 bases, there was a span of 9 bases. The length of the CDR3 is 10 residues. Germline-derived CDR1 and CDR2 are DFQATT and SNEGSKA (reference sequence).

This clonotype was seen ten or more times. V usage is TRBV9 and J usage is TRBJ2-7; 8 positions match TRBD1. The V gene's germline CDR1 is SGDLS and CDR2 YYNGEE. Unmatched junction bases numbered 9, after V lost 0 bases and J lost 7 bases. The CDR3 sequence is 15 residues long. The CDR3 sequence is CASSVEGTGRGEQYF. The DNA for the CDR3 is TGTGCCAGCAGCGTAGAAGGGACAGGCCGGGGAGAGCAGTACTTC.

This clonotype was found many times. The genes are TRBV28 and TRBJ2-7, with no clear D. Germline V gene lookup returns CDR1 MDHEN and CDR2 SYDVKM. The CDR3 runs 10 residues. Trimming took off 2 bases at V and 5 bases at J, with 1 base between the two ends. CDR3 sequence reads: CASSLNEQYF. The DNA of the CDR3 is TGTGCCAGCAGTTTAAACGAGCAGTACTTC.

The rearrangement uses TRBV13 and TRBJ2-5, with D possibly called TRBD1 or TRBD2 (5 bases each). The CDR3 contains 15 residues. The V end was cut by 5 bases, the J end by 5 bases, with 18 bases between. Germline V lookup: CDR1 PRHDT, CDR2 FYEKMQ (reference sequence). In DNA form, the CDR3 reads TGTGCCAGCAGCGAAGGGGACGAGAGAGAGGAGACCCAGTACTTC. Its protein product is CASSEGDEREETQYF.